This note documents a single T cell receptor beta chain sequence. Its antigen is not known. This sample also contains other DNA sequences that code for the same CDR3. RNA, once extracted, was reverse transcribed into cDNA for use as the sequencing template. The protocol was immunoSEQ multiplex PCR, while the TCRdb copy is restricted to in-frame clones and leaves out a portion. The sample yields approximately 18,000 clones, 59% seen once. As for treatment: oral pan-JAK inhibitor, 5-10 mg twice daily. Peripheral blood and lesional scalp punch biopsies were taken from alopecia areata patients. The sample is drawn from a study of CD8+ T cells in alopecia areata. Across the study: Tofacitinib treatment spanned 6 to 18 months, with 6 months off drug afterward. The study's findings and limits: How baseline CD8+ expansion relates to response remains uncertain (there was one nonresponder).

The origin of this receptor is a human donor with alopecia areata. The sample here was skin, taken at week 4, from a patient treated with tofacitinib.

The CDR3 protein is CASSLNTEAFF. CDR3 nucleotides: TGTGCCAGTAGTCTAAACACTGAAGCTTTCTTT. This chain joins TRBV19 and TRBJ1-1, with no clear D. The CDR3 runs 11 residues. Germline V gene lookup returns CDR1 LNHDA and CDR2 SQIVND (reference sequence). The V end lost 5 bases, the J end lost 2 bases, and 3 bases lay between the germline ends.